This T cell receptor (beta chain) was found in a study of Tregs in tolerant kidney transplant recipients. Germline lookup yields CDR1 MNHEY and CDR2 SVGAGI. The length of the CDR3 is 14 residues. V was shortened by 2 bases and J by 3 bases, with 10 bases between the two germline ends. This clone has just a few counts. Its antigen is currently unknown. Regarding the study as a whole: No direct test of biological reproducibility was done here.

TCRdb's table, derived via immunoSEQ multiplex PCR, lists solely in-frame clones and lacks some. The data show roughly 250,000 clones, roughly 80% seen once. Material: CD4+ T cells from blood. This chain uses TRBV6-5 with TRBJ1-2, with D unresolved. The receptor was derived from a human donor in good health. The CDR3 reads CASSYGGSHYGYTF. The CDR3 DNA follows: TGTGCCAGCAGTTACGGCGGCAGTCACTATGGCTACACCTTC.